The 25 T cell receptor beta chains given below trace back to one sample, sequenced in a study of blood T cell repertoires in COVID-19 (dated by TCRdb to 2020 to 2022). Preparation of the library involved the immunoSEQ multiplex PCR assay. Drawn from immuneACCESS, this table holds only the in-frame rearrangements with V and J called that TCRdb kept. Clones are partly lost; checked studies trace under half to an unresolved V gene and leave the rest unexplained. Across this sample there are 150,000 to 200,000 clones, with about 88% seen only once. Clones ranked in the top ten supply less than 2% of the sample. Sequencing input: peripheral blood. Receptor source: a man between 18 and 35 years old who had recovered from COVID-19.

The rearrangement links TRBV28 to TRBJ1-3, with D tentatively TRBD1 (5 bases). This CDR3 is built from 14 residues. From germline, CDR1 is MDHEN and CDR2 SYDVKM. Trimming removed 2 bases at V and 3 bases at J, with 8 bases between. CDR3 protein: CASSLGALGNTIYF. In nucleotides, the CDR3 is TGTGCCAGCAGTTTAGGGGCACTTGGAAACACCATATATTTT.

This chain uses TRBV5-5 with TRBJ2-5; 9 bases are a match to TRBD2. The CDR3 spans 15 residues. Trimming at V came to 1 base and at J to 5 bases, leaving 6 bases not matched to a gene. Looked up from germline, CDR1 is SGHKS and CDR2 is YYEKEE (reference sequence). The CDR3 DNA sequence: TGTGCCAGCAGCTTGAGTCCTACTAGCGGGGAGACCCAGTACTTC. Its translation is CASSLSPTSGETQYF.

The chain uses TRBV7-2 and TRBJ2-5, with 7 bases aligning to TRBD2. V gave up 5 bases and J gave up 10 bases; unmatched junction bases: 16. The germline gives CDR1 SGHTA, CDR2 FQGNSA. CDR3 length: 15 residues. Here the CDR3 DNA reads TGTGCCAGCAGCAGGGGAGGGAACCCCCCGGGGAACCAGTACTTC. It codes for CASSRGGNPPGNQYF.

The V gene is TRBV24-1, the J gene TRBJ2-7, with 7 bases identical to TRBD1. The germline V gene has CDR1 KGHDR and CDR2 SFDVKD. CDR3 length equals 13 residues. V was pared by 3 bases and J by 4 bases, with 2 bases of the junction left unmatched. In DNA, the CDR3 is TGTGCCACCAGTGATGTGGACAGGTACGAGCAGTACTTC. It encodes CATSDVDRYEQYF.

The CDR3 loop is CASSVALAGNTGELFF. In DNA, the CDR3 is TGTGCCAGCAGCGTAGCACTAGCGGGTAACACCGGGGAGCTGTTTTTT. The chain employs TRBV9 and TRBJ2-2, with 9 bases identical to TRBD2. V was clipped by 0 bases and J by 2 bases; unmatched bases: 2. The germline V gene has CDR1 SGDLS and CDR2 YYNGEE. The CDR3 spans 16 residues.

The chain joins TRBV11-3 to TRBJ2-4; no definite D call. This CDR3 has 16 amino acids. V was pared by 0 bases and J by 1 base, with 10 bases between. The germline CDR1 and CDR2 sequences are SGHNT and YENEEA. CDR3 sequence reads: CASSLEVHGAKNIQYF. DNA of the CDR3: TGTGCCAGCAGCTTAGAAGTCCACGGGGCCAAAAACATTCAGTACTTC.

The J gene is TRBJ2-2, the V gene TRBV10-3; 8 nucleotides line up with TRBD1. The CDR3 has 15 residues. Trimming took 6 bases from V and 6 from J; bases not matched to a gene: 9. Germline lookup yields CDR1 ENHRY and CDR2 SYGVKD. CDR3 nucleotide sequence: TGTGCCATCAGCCCCGGACAGGGCAGGGCCGGGGAGCTGTTTTTT. This sequence encodes CAISPGQGRAGELFF.

This chain links TRBV29-1 with TRBJ1-2; 12 nucleotides match TRBD1. J was trimmed by 6 bases and V by 7 bases; bases with no gene match: 9. Germline CDR1 and CDR2: SQVTM and ANQGSEA. The CDR3 runs to 14 residues. Here the CDR3 reads CSATGTGGPHGYTF. CDR3 in DNA: TGCAGCGCCACCGGGACAGGGGGCCCACATGGCTACACCTTC.

The chain has TRBV6-6 and TRBJ2-3; D perhaps matches TRBD1 (5 bases). Germline values: CDR1 MNHNY, CDR2 SVGAGI (reference sequence). V gave up 5 bases and J gave up 0 bases, with 12 bases separating them. The CDR3 sequence is 15 residues long. In DNA, the CDR3 is TGTGCCAGCAGTCCACCCGCAGGGAGCACAGATACGCAGTATTTT. Protein: CASSPPAGSTDTQYF.

This clone has at least ten counts. The V call is TRBV4-3, the J call TRBJ1-1, with unresolved D. The CDR3 runs 17 residues. Germline CDR1 is LGHNA and CDR2 is YSLEER. Trimming took off 1 base at V and 1 base at J, with 16 bases between the two ends. This CDR3 is CASSQVREDRENTEAFF. The CDR3 DNA sequence: TGCGCCAGCAGCCAAGTACGGGAAGATCGGGAGAACACTGAAGCTTTCTTT.

This sequence joins TRBV28 and TRBJ1-2; no definite D call. The V and J ends lost 10 bases and 0 bases respectively, with 9 bases between them. Germline V gene data show CDR1 as MDHEN and CDR2 as SYDVKM. This CDR3 comprises 12 residues. This CDR3 is CATIVTNYGYTF. CDR3 DNA: TGTGCCACTATCGTTACTAACTATGGCTACACCTTC.

This sequence joins TRBV15 and TRBJ2-1, with 9 nucleotides matching TRBD2. J lost 5 bases, V lost 0 bases, and 8 bases had no gene match. The CDR3 runs 17 residues. Looked up from germline, CDR1 is LNHNV and CDR2 is YYDKDF (reference sequence). The CDR3, as DNA: TGTGCCACCAGCAGAGATTACGGGACTAGCAGCCACAATGAGCAGTTCTTC. It encodes CATSRDYGTSSHNEQFF. Variable domain in full (rest from reference TRBV15 and TRBJ2-1): DAMVIQNPRYQVTQFGKPVTLSCSQTLNHNVMYWYQQKSSQAPKLLFHYYDKDFNNEADTPDNFQSRRPNTSFCFLDIRSPGLGDTAMYLCATSRDYGTSSHNEQFFGPGTRLTVL.

This chain links TRBV5-1 with TRBJ2-1, with 10 bases fitting TRBD2. This CDR3 is built from 14 residues. Germline loops: CDR1 SGHRS, CDR2 YFSETQ. The V gene end was trimmed by 0 bases and the J gene end by 9 bases; junction bases not matched to a gene: 3. Here the CDR3 reads CASSLGGLAREQFF. In nucleotides, the CDR3 is TGCGCCAGCAGCTTGGGGGGACTAGCGCGTGAGCAGTTCTTC.

The chain has TRBV6-5 and TRBJ1-5; the D is unclear. The ends were cut back, 5 bases at V and 4 bases at J, with 15 bases in the middle. Germline values: CDR1 MNHEY, CDR2 SVGAGI. The CDR3 extends over 15 amino acids. DNA of the CDR3: TGTGCCAGCAGTCCCCAGGACGGACTGAATCAGCCCCAGCATTTT. Residues: CASSPQDGLNQPQHF.

This clone occurred once. This chain joins TRBV5-6 and TRBJ1-1, with no clear D. Germline CDR1 SGHDT, CDR2 YYEEEE. The CDR3 length is 15 residues. Trimming cost V 4 bases and J 1 base, with 14 bases left between them. The CDR3 DNA is TGTGCCAGCAGCGGCCTCTCGCTTCGGAACACTGAAGCTTTCTTT. This codes for CASSGLSLRNTEAFF.

The chain recombines TRBV28 with TRBJ2-7, with 7 bases identical to TRBD2. The trim removed 8 bases at V and 10 bases at J, leaving 14 bases unmatched. This CDR3 comprises 13 residues. Germline CDR1 reads MDHEN; CDR2 reads SYDVKM. The CDR3 is CASHHLGEGPQYF. CDR3 DNA: TGTGCCAGCCATCACCTGGGGGAGGGACCCCAGTACTTC.

V usage is TRBV4-3 and J usage is TRBJ1-1; D call uncertain. V shed 1 base and J shed 0 bases, with 9 bases lying between them. The CDR3 is 15 residues long. Germline values: CDR1 LGHNA, CDR2 YSLEER. In nucleotides, the CDR3 is TGCGCCAGCAGCCAAGGATGGAGCGTGAACACTGAAGCTTTCTTT. It is translated as CASSQGWSVNTEAFF.

The V and J genes are TRBV6-5 and TRBJ1-1; 8 nucleotides line up with TRBD1. The CDR3 runs 14 residues. Germline assignment: CDR1 MNHEY and CDR2 SVGAGI. V dropped 5 bases and J dropped 7; count of bases not matched to a gene: 9. The CDR3 reads CASSTLDRANEAFF. CDR3 DNA sequence: TGTGCCAGCAGTACTCTGGACAGGGCTAATGAAGCTTTCTTT.

V is TRBV19 and J is TRBJ2-7; TRBD1 matches at 9 bases. V lost 6 bases and J lost 2; bases outside the gene matches: 5. Germline V CDR1 and CDR2: LNHDA, SQIVND (reference sequence). CDR3 size: 14 residues. The CDR3 DNA reads TGTGCCAGTAGGGACAGACAGGGGGCCTACGAGCAGTACTTC. Residues: CASRDRQGAYEQYF.

This clone has only one observation. The chain couples TRBV9 to TRBJ2-1; TRBD2 agrees at 7 bases. The germline CDR1 and CDR2 sequences are SGDLS and YYNGEE. Unmatched junction bases numbered 6, after V lost 2 bases and J lost 4 bases. The CDR3 runs 15 residues. In nucleotides, the CDR3 is TGTGCCAGCAGCGTTGTGGCTAGCGGATACAATGAGCAGTTCTTC. Protein sequence: CASSVVASGYNEQFF.

This sequence joins TRBV10-3 and TRBJ2-5, with D unclear. The length of the CDR3 is 12 residues. CDR1 is ENHRY and CDR2 is SYGVKD in the germline V gene. V was shortened by 6 bases and J by 0 bases, with 5 bases between the two germline ends. The CDR3 nucleotides are TGTGCCATCAGCGGTAACCAAGAGACCCAGTACTTC. This codes for CAISGNQETQYF.

The chain joins TRBV4-3 to TRBJ2-1; D is ambiguous. V dropped 0 bases and J dropped 1 base, with 7 bases sitting between them. Germline V gene lookup returns CDR1 LGHNA and CDR2 YSLEER. The CDR3 extends over 15 amino acids. CDR3 nucleotide sequence: TGCGCCAGCAGCCAAGATGCGAATTCCTACAATGAGCAGTTCTTC. It translates to CASSQDANSYNEQFF.

The DNA for the CDR3 is TGCGCCAGCAGCCGGGGACAGTCTAATGAAAAACTGTTTTTT. Protein: CASSRGQSNEKLFF. This chain joins TRBV5-1 and TRBJ1-4, with 7 bases matching TRBD1. From germline, CDR1 is SGHRS and CDR2 YFSETQ. Trimming took 4 bases from V and 3 from J; bases not matched to a gene: 3. This CDR3 is built from 14 residues.

V and J are TRBV3-1 (or the pseudogene TRBV3-2) and TRBJ2-7; D unclear. Germline lookup yields CDR1 LGHDT and CDR2 YNNKEL (reference sequence). V lost 0 bases and J lost 3, with 3 bases in between. The CDR3 extends over 12 amino acids. This CDR3 is CASSQDIYEQYF. DNA for the CDR3: TGTGCCAGCAGCCAAGACATCTACGAGCAGTACTTC.

The V and J genes are TRBV19 and TRBJ2-7; maybe TRBD1 (6 bases). With 6 bases removed from V and 5 bases from J, the gap between germline ends came to 11 bases. The V gene's germline CDR1 is LNHDA and CDR2 SQIVND (reference sequence). This CDR3 has 12 residues. CDR3 protein: CASSQQGDEQYF. In DNA, the CDR3 is TGTGCCAGTAGCCAACAGGGTGACGAGCAGTACTTC. Based on the CDR3 plus reference TRBV19 and TRBJ2-7, the full variable domain is DGGITQSPKYLFRKEGQNVTLSCEQNLNHDAMYWYRQDPGQGLRLIYYSQIVNDFQKGDIAEGYSVSREKKESFPLTVTSAQKNPTAFYLCASSQQGDEQYFGPGTRLTVT.